A selection of T cell receptor beta chains follows, all from one sample in a study of blood T cell repertoires in COVID-19. Here immunoSEQ multiplex PCR was the method, and the copy in TCRdb shows in-frame clones only, minus some. The top ten hold about 4.3% of the sample, which has 100,000 to 140,000 clones, about 80% seen once. The sequencing input was peripheral blood. These receptors all stem from a man aged 70-80 years with acute or convalescent COVID-19. Each CDR3 is given with its conserved first and last residue.

cdr3_aa j_call v_call
CASSQDRQGDTEAFF TRBJ1-1 TRBV4-2
CASRGTVHNEQFF TRBJ2-1 TRBV12-3/TRBV12-4
CASSEAAGGEGTQYF TRBJ2-5 TRBV6-1
CASSLAQGQPQHF TRBJ1-5 TRBV12-3/TRBV12-4
CASSTLPREDLHF TRBJ1-6 TRBV19
CASSLDMARVNTEAFF TRBJ1-1 TRBV11-3
CASSYSSGAGELFF TRBJ2-2 TRBV6-5
CAISPPAGGLNEQFF TRBJ2-1 TRBV10-3
CSVESLQGEGYTF TRBJ1-2 TRBV29-1
CASLNPSSGEGPLYEQYF TRBJ2-7 TRBV7-8
CASSPLDRAGYEQYF TRBJ2-7 TRBV18
CASSRTGGTDTQYF TRBJ2-3 TRBV7-3
CASSKDRAYTGELFF TRBJ2-2 TRBV19
CASSVGQDGPYEQYF TRBJ2-7 TRBV9
CASSIGGTATGELFF TRBJ2-2 TRBV19
CASRLQGGTEAFF TRBJ1-1 TRBV6-5
CASSFPSSPLHF TRBJ1-6 TRBV12-3/TRBV12-4
CASSPRDRGSYEQYF TRBJ2-7 TRBV6-5
CASSPFSGDNSYEQYF TRBJ2-7 TRBV7-6
CASSLRVEEDTEAFF TRBJ1-1 TRBV11-3
CASSWTGGSGGEKLFF TRBJ1-4 TRBV7-8
CASSPGTGGYNEQFF TRBJ2-1 TRBV2
CASRAAASYEQYF TRBJ2-7 TRBV5-1
CASSIPGQGAYEQYF TRBJ2-7 TRBV19
CASSQVPVQETQYF TRBJ2-5 TRBV3-1/TRBV3-2
CASSLDGTEPSYEQYF TRBJ2-7 TRBV5-1
CASSLIRGTGELFF TRBJ2-2 TRBV13
CASSPDLLGSTGNTIYF TRBJ1-3 TRBV18
CASSQGVGVYYGYTF TRBJ1-2 TRBV3-1/TRBV3-2
CASSGGTYNEQFF TRBJ2-1 TRBV18
CASSFTNTGELFF TRBJ2-2 TRBV11-3
CASSLGQGGSNQPQHF TRBJ1-5 TRBV5-1
CASSIGLSSGNTIYF TRBJ1-3 TRBV11-2
CASRPGTSTDTQYF TRBJ2-3 TRBV28
CASSLVPDRGSETQYF TRBJ2-5 TRBV7-2
CASSQSAPRGKLFF TRBJ1-4 TRBV23-1
CASSPSGLAPETQYF TRBJ2-5 TRBV5-1
CASSPRTGGGEKLFF TRBJ1-4 TRBV6-5
CASSPTTGSGELFF TRBJ2-2 TRBV18
CASSALKRGGTEQFF TRBJ2-1 TRBV11-2
CASSDRDSSYNSPLHF TRBJ1-6 TRBV10-2
CASSVGVLGLPYEQYF TRBJ2-7 TRBV9
CASSLGTVNQPQHF TRBJ1-5 TRBV13
CASSLFLWRRDQPQHF TRBJ1-5 TRBV28
CASTQTANTEAFF TRBJ1-1 TRBV6-6
CASSQEPRTFGIEGYNSPLHF TRBJ1-6 TRBV4-3
CASNLAGGRGQFF TRBJ2-1 TRBV19
CASSMIGSMNTEAFF TRBJ1-1 TRBV9
CASSVAETVNYGYTF TRBJ1-2 TRBV9